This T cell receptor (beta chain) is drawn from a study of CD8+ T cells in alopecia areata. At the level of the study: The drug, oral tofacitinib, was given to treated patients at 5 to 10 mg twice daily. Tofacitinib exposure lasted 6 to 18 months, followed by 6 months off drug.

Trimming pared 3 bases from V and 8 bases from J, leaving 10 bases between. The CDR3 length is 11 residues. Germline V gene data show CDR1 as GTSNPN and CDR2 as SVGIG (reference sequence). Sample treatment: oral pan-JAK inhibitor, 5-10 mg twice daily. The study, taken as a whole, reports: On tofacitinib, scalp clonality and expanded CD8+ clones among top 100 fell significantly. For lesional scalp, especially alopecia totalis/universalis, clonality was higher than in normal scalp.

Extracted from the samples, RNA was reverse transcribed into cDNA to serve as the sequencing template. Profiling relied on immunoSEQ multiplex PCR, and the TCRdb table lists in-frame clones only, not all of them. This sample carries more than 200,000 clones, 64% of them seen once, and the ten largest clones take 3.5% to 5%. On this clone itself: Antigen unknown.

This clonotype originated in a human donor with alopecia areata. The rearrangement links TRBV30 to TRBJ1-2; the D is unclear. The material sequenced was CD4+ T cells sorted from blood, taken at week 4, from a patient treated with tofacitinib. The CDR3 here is CAWSAGVGYTF. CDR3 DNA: TGTGCCTGGAGCGCGGGAGTCGGCTACACCTTC.